This T cell receptor beta chain stems from a study of blood T cell repertoires in COVID-19. Overall study: The study drew acute and convalescent COVID-19 samples from the United States, Italy and Spain.

Profiled with immunoSEQ multiplex PCR; TCRdb holds only in-frame clones, not every one. The sample shows roughly 150,000 clones, over 70% of them seen only once. The CDR3 extends over 16 amino acids. V gave up 0 bases and J gave up 5 bases, with 17 bases separating them. Germline CDR1 LGHDT, CDR2 YNNKEL (reference sequence). Sequenced: peripheral blood. The chain joins TRBV3-1 (or the pseudogene TRBV3-2) to TRBJ2-7; perhaps TRBD1 as D (6 bases). This clonotype was sampled from a man aged 55 to 69 with acute or convalescent COVID-19. CDR3 loop: CASSQEGTRGSDEQYF. CDR3 nucleotides: TGTGCCAGCAGCCAAGAAGGTACCAGGGGTTCGGACGAGCAGTACTTC.